These T cell receptor beta chains were read from a single sample in a study of glioma-infiltrating T cells after dendritic cell vaccination. Sequencing was performed with immunoSEQ multiplex PCR; in TCRdb, only in-frame clones are kept and a portion is missing. Of 85,000 to 100,000 clones listed, approximately 81% are singletons. The sequenced sample was blood, obtained after dendritic cell vaccination. The origin of the receptors is a human donor with glioblastoma. Each CDR3 is given with its conserved first and last residue. Fields, in order: V gene, J gene, D gene, clone size, CDR3 protein, CDR3 DNA. The D gene is left open where the match is weak. Where a row states a size, it is once, few, many or the class of an expanded clone; other rows omit it.

v_gene: TRBV5-5; j_gene: TRBJ2-7; d_gene: .; abundance: .; CDR3aa: CASSLSGLDEQYF; CDR3nt: TGTGCCAGCAGCTTGTCAGGGCTCGACGAGCAGTACTTC
v_gene: TRBV29-1; j_gene: TRBJ1-1; d_gene: .; abundance: once; CDR3aa: CSVDGGAGTEAFF; CDR3nt: TGCAGCGTTGACGGAGGGGCTGGCACTGAAGCTTTCTTT
v_gene: TRBV29-1; j_gene: TRBJ2-7; d_gene: TRBD1; abundance: .; CDR3aa: CSVITGQGPNEQYF; CDR3nt: TGCAGCGTGATAACTGGACAGGGCCCCAACGAGCAGTACTTC
v_gene: TRBV7-3; j_gene: TRBJ2-1; d_gene: .; abundance: .; CDR3aa: CASSFGGGLGEQFF; CDR3nt: TGTGCCAGCAGCTTTGGCGGGGGCCTGGGCGAGCAGTTCTTC
v_gene: TRBV6-5; j_gene: TRBJ2-7; d_gene: TRBD1; abundance: .; CDR3aa: CASSSRSGTGSYEQYF; CDR3nt: TGTGCCAGCAGTTCCCGATCCGGGACAGGCTCCTACGAGCAGTACTTC
v_gene: TRBV29-1; j_gene: TRBJ2-7; d_gene: .; abundance: .; CDR3aa: CSVEAVDSPYEQYF; CDR3nt: TGCAGCGTTGAAGCGGTTGACAGCCCCTACGAGCAGTACTTC
v_gene: TRBV19; j_gene: TRBJ2-5; d_gene: .; abundance: few; CDR3aa: CASSSRGEQYF; CDR3nt: TGTGCCAGTAGCAGTAGGGGTGAGCAGTACTTC
v_gene: TRBV5-5; j_gene: TRBJ1-5; d_gene: TRBD1; abundance: .; CDR3aa: CASSLGGGSVQPQHF; CDR3nt: TGTGCCAGCAGCTTGGGAGGGGGCTCGGTTCAGCCCCAGCATTTT
v_gene: TRBV11-3; j_gene: TRBJ1-1; d_gene: .; abundance: once; CDR3aa: CASCAINTEAFF; CDR3nt: TGTGCCAGCTGCGCAATTAACACTGAAGCTTTCTTT
v_gene: TRBV27; j_gene: TRBJ2-1; d_gene: TRBD2; abundance: .; CDR3aa: CASREVLPGLQNSYNEQFF; CDR3nt: TGTGCCAGCAGGGAAGTTTTACCGGGACTACAAAACTCCTACAATGAGCAGTTCTTC
v_gene: TRBV4-3; j_gene: TRBJ2-5; d_gene: TRBD2; abundance: .; CDR3aa: CASSHRTGLAGNQETQYF; CDR3nt: TGCGCCAGCAGCCATCGAACCGGGCTAGCGGGGAACCAAGAGACCCAGTACTTC
v_gene: TRBV7-6; j_gene: TRBJ2-3; d_gene: .; abundance: .; CDR3aa: CASSSGWSDTQYF; CDR3nt: TGTGCCAGCAGCTCCGGGTGGTCAGATACGCAGTATTTT
v_gene: TRBV29-1; j_gene: TRBJ2-1; d_gene: TRBD2; abundance: .; CDR3aa: CSVVGGGRGYNEQFF; CDR3nt: TGCAGCGTTGTTGGTGGCGGGAGGGGGTACAATGAGCAGTTCTTC
v_gene: TRBV15; j_gene: TRBJ2-3; d_gene: .; abundance: .; CDR3aa: CATSRYTDTQYF; CDR3nt: TGTGCCACCAGCCGCTACACAGATACGCAGTATTTT
v_gene: TRBV5-4; j_gene: TRBJ2-7; d_gene: TRBD1; abundance: .; CDR3aa: CASSSTGKQAYEQYF; CDR3nt: TGTGCCAGCAGCTCGACAGGGAAGCAGGCCTACGAGCAGTACTTC
v_gene: TRBV13; j_gene: TRBJ2-3; d_gene: .; abundance: .; CDR3aa: CASSLGTAYGTDTQYF; CDR3nt: TGTGCCAGCAGCTTAGGGACAGCATATGGCACAGATACGCAGTATTTT
v_gene: TRBV7-3; j_gene: TRBJ2-7; d_gene: .; abundance: .; CDR3aa: CASSFDRNYEQYF; CDR3nt: TGTGCCAGCAGCTTCGACAGGAACTACGAGCAGTACTTC
v_gene: TRBV6-5; j_gene: TRBJ1-5; d_gene: .; abundance: .; CDR3aa: CASSQRYSNQPQHF; CDR3nt: TGTGCCAGCAGCCAGAGGTATAGCAATCAGCCCCAGCATTTT
v_gene: TRBV19; j_gene: TRBJ1-2; d_gene: TRBD1; abundance: once; CDR3aa: CASSRGQDYGYTF; CDR3nt: TGTGCCAGTTCCAGGGGGCAAGACTATGGCTACACCTTC
v_gene: TRBV29-1; j_gene: TRBJ2-1; d_gene: .; abundance: few; CDR3aa: CSASLTIYNEQFF; CDR3nt: TGCAGCGCATCCTTAACAATCTACAATGAGCAGTTCTTC
v_gene: TRBV6-1; j_gene: TRBJ1-5; d_gene: .; abundance: .; CDR3aa: CASDEQGNQPQHF; CDR3nt: TGTGCCAGCGATGAACAGGGCAATCAGCCCCAGCATTTT
v_gene: TRBV2; j_gene: TRBJ1-1; d_gene: TRBD1; abundance: .; CDR3aa: CASSGGTGTLNTEAFF; CDR3nt: TGTGCCAGCAGTGGGGGGACAGGAACCTTGAACACTGAAGCTTTCTTT
v_gene: TRBV4-1; j_gene: TRBJ2-1; d_gene: TRBD2; abundance: .; CDR3aa: CASSQASGRGDEQFF; CDR3nt: TGCGCCAGCAGCCAAGCTAGCGGGAGAGGCGATGAGCAGTTCTTC
v_gene: TRBV4-2; j_gene: TRBJ2-2; d_gene: TRBD2; abundance: .; CDR3aa: CASSPPSGSSNTGELFF; CDR3nt: TGTGCCAGCAGCCCCCCTAGCGGGAGTTCCAACACCGGGGAGCTGTTTTTT
v_gene: TRBV5-6; j_gene: TRBJ1-2; d_gene: .; abundance: .; CDR3aa: CASSSIQGPLPFYGYTF; CDR3nt: TGTGCCAGCAGCAGTATACAGGGCCCCTTGCCCTTTTATGGCTACACCTTC
v_gene: TRBV5-1; j_gene: TRBJ2-3; d_gene: TRBD2; abundance: .; CDR3aa: CADKLAGGYTDTQYF; CDR3nt: TGCGCCGACAAACTAGCGGGAGGCTACACAGATACGCAGTATTTT
v_gene: TRBV18; j_gene: TRBJ2-3; d_gene: TRBD1; abundance: .; CDR3aa: CASSPTGADTQYF; CDR3nt: TGTGCCAGCTCACCGACAGGGGCAGATACGCAGTATTTT
v_gene: TRBV21-1; j_gene: TRBJ1-5; d_gene: .; abundance: once; CDR3aa: CASSKDPGDRVNSNQPQHF; CDR3nt: TGTGCCAGCAGCAAAGACCCTGGGGACAGGGTAAATAGCAATCAGCCCCAGCATTTT
v_gene: TRBV23-1; j_gene: TRBJ1-2; d_gene: TRBD1; abundance: .; CDR3aa: CASSPHINRQGAKNYGYTF; CDR3nt: TGCGCCAGCAGTCCACACATAAATCGACAGGGTGCGAAGAACTATGGCTACACCTTC
v_gene: TRBV7-2; j_gene: TRBJ2-1; d_gene: TRBD1; abundance: .; CDR3aa: CASSFTGAGEQFF; CDR3nt: TGTGCCAGCAGCTTTACAGGGGCGGGTGAGCAGTTCTTC
v_gene: TRBV27; j_gene: TRBJ2-7; d_gene: TRBD1; abundance: many; CDR3aa: CASSGQGSSYEQYF; CDR3nt: TGTGCCAGCAGTGGACAGGGAAGCTCCTACGAGCAGTACTTC
v_gene: TRBV6-1; j_gene: TRBJ1-1; d_gene: .; abundance: .; CDR3aa: CASSELNSAGTEAFF; CDR3nt: TGTGCCAGCAGTGAACTCAACTCGGCAGGCACTGAAGCTTTCTTT
v_gene: TRBV19; j_gene: TRBJ2-2; d_gene: TRBD2; abundance: .; CDR3aa: CASRTSGRANTGELFF; CDR3nt: TGTGCCAGTAGAACTAGCGGGAGAGCGAACACCGGGGAGCTGTTTTTT
v_gene: TRBV5-1; j_gene: TRBJ2-5; d_gene: TRBD2; abundance: once; CDR3aa: CAITQAGGGLAQYF; CDR3nt: TGCGCCATCACCCAAGCGGGAGGTGGGTTGGCCCAGTACTTC
v_gene: TRBV5-1; j_gene: TRBJ1-2; d_gene: .; abundance: .; CDR3aa: CASSLEGQGGYTF; CDR3nt: TGCGCCAGCAGCTTGGAAGGTCAGGGTGGCTACACCTTC
v_gene: TRBV4-1; j_gene: TRBJ2-3; d_gene: TRBD1; abundance: .; CDR3aa: CASSQRGLGTDTQYF; CDR3nt: TGCGCCAGCAGCCAAAGGGGGCTCGGCACAGATACGCAGTATTTT
v_gene: TRBV6-1; j_gene: TRBJ1-3; d_gene: .; abundance: .; CDR3aa: CASSEAGGTGNTIYF; CDR3nt: TGTGCCAGCAGTGAAGCCGGGGGGACTGGAAACACCATATATTTT